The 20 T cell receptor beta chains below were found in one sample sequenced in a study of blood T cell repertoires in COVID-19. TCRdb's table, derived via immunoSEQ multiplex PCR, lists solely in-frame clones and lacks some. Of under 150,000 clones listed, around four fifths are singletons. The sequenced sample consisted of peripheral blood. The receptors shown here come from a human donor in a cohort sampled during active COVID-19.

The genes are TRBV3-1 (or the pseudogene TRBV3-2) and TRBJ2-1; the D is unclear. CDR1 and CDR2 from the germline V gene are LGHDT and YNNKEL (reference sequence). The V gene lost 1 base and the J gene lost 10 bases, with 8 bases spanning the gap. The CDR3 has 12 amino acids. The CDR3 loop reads CASSQGGLEQFF. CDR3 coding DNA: TGTGCCAGCAGCCAAGGAGGCCTAGAGCAGTTCTTC.

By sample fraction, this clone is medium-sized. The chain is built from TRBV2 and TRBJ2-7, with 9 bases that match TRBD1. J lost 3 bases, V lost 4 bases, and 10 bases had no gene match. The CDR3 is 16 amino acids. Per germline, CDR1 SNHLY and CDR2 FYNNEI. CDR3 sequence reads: CASSVEGTGSGYEQYF. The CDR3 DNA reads TGTGCCAGCAGTGTTGAAGGGACAGGGTCAGGCTACGAGCAGTACTTC.

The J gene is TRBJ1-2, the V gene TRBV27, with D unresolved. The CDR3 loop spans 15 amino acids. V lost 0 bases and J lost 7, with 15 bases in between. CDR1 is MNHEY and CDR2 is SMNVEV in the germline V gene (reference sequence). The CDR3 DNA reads TGTGCCAGCAGTTTATCTCGGCGCGGCAGTGGTGGCTACACCTTC. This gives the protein CASSLSRRGSGGYTF.

CDR3 residues: CASSRIIRRDRGYTGELFF. CDR3 nucleotide sequence: TGTGCCAGCAGCCGGATAATCCGCCGGGACAGGGGGTACACCGGGGAGCTGTTTTTT. The chain is built from TRBV27 and TRBJ2-2; 11 bases agree with TRBD1. Germline loops: CDR1 MNHEY, CDR2 SMNVEV (reference sequence). The CDR3 loop spans 19 amino acids. Losses at the gene ends were 6 bases for V and 3 bases for J; bases not matched to a gene: 15.

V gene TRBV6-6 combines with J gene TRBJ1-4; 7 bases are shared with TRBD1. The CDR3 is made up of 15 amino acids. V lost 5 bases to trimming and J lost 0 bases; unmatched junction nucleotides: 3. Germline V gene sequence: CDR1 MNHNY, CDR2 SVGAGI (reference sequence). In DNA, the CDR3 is TGTGCCAGCAGTCTTCAGGGGGCAACTAATGAAAAACTGTTTTTT. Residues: CASSLQGATNEKLFF.

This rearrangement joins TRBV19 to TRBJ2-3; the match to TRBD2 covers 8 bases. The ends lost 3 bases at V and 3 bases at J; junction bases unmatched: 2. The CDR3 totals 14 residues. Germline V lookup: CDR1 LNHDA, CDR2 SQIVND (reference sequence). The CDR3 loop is CASSMSGGTDTQYF. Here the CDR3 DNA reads TGTGCCAGTAGTATGTCGGGGGGGACAGATACGCAGTATTTT.

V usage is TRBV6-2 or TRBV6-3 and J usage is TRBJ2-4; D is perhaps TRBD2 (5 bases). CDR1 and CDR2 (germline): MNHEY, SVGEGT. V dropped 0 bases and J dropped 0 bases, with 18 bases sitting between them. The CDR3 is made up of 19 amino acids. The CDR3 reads CASSYSRGTGHLAKNIQYF. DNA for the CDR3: TGTGCCAGCAGTTACTCACGGGGAACTGGCCACTTAGCCAAAAACATTCAGTACTTC.

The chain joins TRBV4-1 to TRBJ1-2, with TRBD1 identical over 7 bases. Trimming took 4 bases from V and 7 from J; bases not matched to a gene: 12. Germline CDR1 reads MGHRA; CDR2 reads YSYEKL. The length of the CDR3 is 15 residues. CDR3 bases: TGCGCCAGCAGCCCCGGCACAGGGGCTCCCCGTGGCTACACCTTC. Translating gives CASSPGTGAPRGYTF.

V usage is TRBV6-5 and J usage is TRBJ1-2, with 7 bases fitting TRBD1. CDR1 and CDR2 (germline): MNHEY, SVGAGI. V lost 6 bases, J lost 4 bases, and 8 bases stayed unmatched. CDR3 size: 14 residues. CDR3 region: CASSRLQGLYGYTF. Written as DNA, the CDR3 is TGTGCCAGCAGCCGCTTACAGGGGCTCTATGGCTACACCTTC.

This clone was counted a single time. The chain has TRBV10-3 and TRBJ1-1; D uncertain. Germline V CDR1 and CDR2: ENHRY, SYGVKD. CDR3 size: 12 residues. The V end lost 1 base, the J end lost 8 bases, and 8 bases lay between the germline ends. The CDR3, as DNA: TGTGCCATCAGTGAGTTCGGAGAGGAAGCTTTCTTT. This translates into CAISEFGEEAFF.

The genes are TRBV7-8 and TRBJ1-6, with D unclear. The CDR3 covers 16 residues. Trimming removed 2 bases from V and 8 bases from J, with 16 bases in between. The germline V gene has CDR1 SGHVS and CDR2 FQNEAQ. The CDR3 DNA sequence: TGTGCCAGCAGCTTACGGAGGGTCCTCTTGGATTCACCCCTCCACTTT. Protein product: CASSLRRVLLDSPLHF.

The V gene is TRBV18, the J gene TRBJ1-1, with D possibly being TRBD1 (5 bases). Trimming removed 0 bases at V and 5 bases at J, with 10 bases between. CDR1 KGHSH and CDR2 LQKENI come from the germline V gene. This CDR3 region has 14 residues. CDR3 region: CASSPPGGRTEAFF. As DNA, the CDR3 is TGTGCCAGCTCACCACCGGGGGGGAGGACTGAAGCTTTCTTT. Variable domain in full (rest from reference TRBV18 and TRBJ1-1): NAGVMQNPRHLVRRRGQEARLRCSPMKGHSHVYWYRQLPEEGLKFMVYLQKENIIDESGMPKERFSAEFPKEGPSILRIQQVVRGDSAAYFCASSPPGGRTEAFFGQGTRLTVV.

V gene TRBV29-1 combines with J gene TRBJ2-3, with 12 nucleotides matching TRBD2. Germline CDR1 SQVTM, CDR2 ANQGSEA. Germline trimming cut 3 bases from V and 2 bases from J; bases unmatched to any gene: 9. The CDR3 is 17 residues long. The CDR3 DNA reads TGCAGCGTTGACCTTGTGACTAGCGGGGGAGACACAGATACGCAGTATTTT. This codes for CSVDLVTSGGDTDTQYF.

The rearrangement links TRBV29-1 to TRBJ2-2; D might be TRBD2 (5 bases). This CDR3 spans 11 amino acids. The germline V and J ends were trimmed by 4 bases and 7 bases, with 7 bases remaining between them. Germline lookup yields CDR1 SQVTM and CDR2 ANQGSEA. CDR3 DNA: TGCAGCGTTGGTCGGGGCGGGGAGCTGTTTTTT. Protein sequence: CSVGRGGELFF.

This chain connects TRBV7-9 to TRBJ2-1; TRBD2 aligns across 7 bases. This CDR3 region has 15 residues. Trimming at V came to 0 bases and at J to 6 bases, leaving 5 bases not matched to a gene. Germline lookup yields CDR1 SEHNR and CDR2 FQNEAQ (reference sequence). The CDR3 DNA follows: TGTGCCAGCAGCTTAGCGGGAGGGCCGGTCAATGAGCAGTTCTTC. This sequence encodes CASSLAGGPVNEQFF.

CDR3 sequence (DNA): TGTGCCACCAGTGATCCGGGTTTTACAGATACGCAGTATTTT. Translation: CATSDPGFTDTQYF. V usage is TRBV24-1 and J usage is TRBJ2-3, with D unclear. V gave up 3 bases and J gave up 3 bases, with 9 bases separating them. Germline V lookup: CDR1 KGHDR, CDR2 SFDVKD. The CDR3 is made up of 14 amino acids.

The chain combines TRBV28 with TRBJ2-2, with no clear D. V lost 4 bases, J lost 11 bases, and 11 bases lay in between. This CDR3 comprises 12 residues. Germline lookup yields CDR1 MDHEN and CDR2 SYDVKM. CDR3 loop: CASSSDTFELFF. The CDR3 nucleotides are TGTGCCAGCAGTTCAGACACTTTCGAGCTGTTTTTT.

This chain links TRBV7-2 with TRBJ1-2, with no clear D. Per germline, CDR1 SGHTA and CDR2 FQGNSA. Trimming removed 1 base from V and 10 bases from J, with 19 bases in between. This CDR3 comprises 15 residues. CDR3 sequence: CASSLVVFSSENYTF. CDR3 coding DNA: TGTGCCAGCAGCTTAGTAGTCTTTTCTTCGGAGAACTACACCTTC.

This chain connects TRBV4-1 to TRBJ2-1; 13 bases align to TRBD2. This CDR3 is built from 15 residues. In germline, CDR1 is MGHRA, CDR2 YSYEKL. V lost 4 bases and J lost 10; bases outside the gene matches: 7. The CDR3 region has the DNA TGCGCCAGCAGCCGTGGACTAGCGGGAGTAGGGGAGCAGTTCTTC. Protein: CASSRGLAGVGEQFF.

The CDR3 spells CAWSNGGSTDTQYF. CDR3 nucleotides: TGTGCCTGGAGTAACGGAGGGAGCACAGATACGCAGTATTTT. The chain recombines TRBV30 with TRBJ2-3; D may be TRBD2 (6 bases). Germline V lookup: CDR1 GTSNPN, CDR2 SVGIG (reference sequence). V was shortened by 2 bases and J by 0 bases, with 9 bases between the two germline ends. The CDR3 length is 14 residues.